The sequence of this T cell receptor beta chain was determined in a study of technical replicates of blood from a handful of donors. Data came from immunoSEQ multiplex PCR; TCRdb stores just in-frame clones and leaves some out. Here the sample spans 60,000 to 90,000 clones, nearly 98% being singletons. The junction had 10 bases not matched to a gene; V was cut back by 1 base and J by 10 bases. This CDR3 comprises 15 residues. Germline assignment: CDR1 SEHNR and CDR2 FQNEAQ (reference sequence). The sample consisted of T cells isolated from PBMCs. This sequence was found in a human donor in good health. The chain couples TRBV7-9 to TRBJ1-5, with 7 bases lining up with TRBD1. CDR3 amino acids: CASSLGEGAFEPQHF. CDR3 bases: TGTGCCAGCAGCTTAGGCGAGGGGGCTTTTGAACCCCAGCATTTT.